The present entry profiles one T cell receptor (beta chain) with its context. The data belong to a study of blood T cell repertoires in COVID-19. The overall study: Researchers got acute and convalescent COVID-19 samples from the United States, Italy and Spain. T cells, B-cell-depleted T cells, or PBMCs provided the cDNA or gDNA that served as material.

This CDR3 comprises 15 residues. Per the germline V gene, CDR1 is SGHTA and CDR2 is FQGNSA. Germline trimming cut 5 bases from V and 7 bases from J; bases unmatched to any gene: 8. Methods used by the authors: By means of reference gene primer amplification, nucleated cell counts were estimated. Some clones are missing from TCRdb's copy, which holds only in-frame ones; the method was immunoSEQ multiplex PCR. D and trimming were read from the DNA, whereas the V and J calls and clone size are those reported in that table. Among around 300,000 clones listed, 86% were seen once. Sample: peripheral blood. The chain is built from TRBV7-2 and TRBJ1-3, with 10 bases aligning to TRBD1. The receptor's source is a woman aged 30 to 39 with active or convalescent COVID-19. This chain's CDR3 is CASSVRQGAGNTIYF. The CDR3 nucleotides are TGTGCCAGCAGCGTCAGACAGGGGGCGGGGAACACCATATATTTT.